This T cell receptor beta chain was obtained from a study of cytomegalovirus exposure and HLA in healthy donors. Comment on this clone: What it binds is not known.

PCR employed 60 Vbeta and 13 Jbeta primers. This table comes from immunoSEQ multiplex PCR, and its TCRdb copy is limited to in-frame clones, with some not included. The sample shows fewer than 150,000 clones, about 80% of them seen only once. Study-wide findings and caveats: Usually a TCR sequence was rare, but some public TCRs were found in many donors.

The CDR3 has 14 amino acids. With 5 bases clipped from V and 11 bases from J, the junction kept 11 bases outside the gene matches. Germline CDR1 is KGHSH and CDR2 is LQKENI. This receptor was taken from a male donor in good health and CMV-seronegative. The sample consisted of PBMCs. This chain uses TRBV18 with TRBJ1-4, with 7 positions matching TRBD1. CDR3 in DNA: TGTGCCAGCTCATCCCTGGAGGGGGCGCAGAAACTGTTTTTT. Translating gives CASSSLEGAQKLFF.